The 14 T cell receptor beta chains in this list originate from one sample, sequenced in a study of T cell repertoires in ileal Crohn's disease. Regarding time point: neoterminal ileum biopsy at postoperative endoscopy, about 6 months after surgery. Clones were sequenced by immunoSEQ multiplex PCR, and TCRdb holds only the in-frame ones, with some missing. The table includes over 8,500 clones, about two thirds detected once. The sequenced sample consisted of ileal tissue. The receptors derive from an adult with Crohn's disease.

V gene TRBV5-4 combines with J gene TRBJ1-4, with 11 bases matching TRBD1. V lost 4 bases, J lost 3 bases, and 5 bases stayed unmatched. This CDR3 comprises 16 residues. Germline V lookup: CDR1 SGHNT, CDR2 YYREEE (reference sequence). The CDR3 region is CASSTDRGPPNEKLFF. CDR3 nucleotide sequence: TGTGCCAGCAGCACGGACAGGGGGCCCCCTAATGAAAAACTGTTTTTT.

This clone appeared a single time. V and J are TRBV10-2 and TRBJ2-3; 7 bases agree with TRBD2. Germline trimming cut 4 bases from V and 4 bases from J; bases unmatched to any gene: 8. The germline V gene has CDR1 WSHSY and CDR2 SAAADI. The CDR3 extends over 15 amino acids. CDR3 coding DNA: TGCGCCAGCAGTGTTGGGAGGGCACTTCCAGATACGCAGTATTTT. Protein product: CASSVGRALPDTQYF.

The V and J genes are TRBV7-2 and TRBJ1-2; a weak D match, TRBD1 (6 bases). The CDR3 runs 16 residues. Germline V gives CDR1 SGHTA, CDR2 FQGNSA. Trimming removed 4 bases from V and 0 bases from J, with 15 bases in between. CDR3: CASSSGGGASNYGYTF. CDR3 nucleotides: TGTGCCAGCAGCTCCGGAGGGGGGGCGTCTAACTATGGCTACACCTTC.

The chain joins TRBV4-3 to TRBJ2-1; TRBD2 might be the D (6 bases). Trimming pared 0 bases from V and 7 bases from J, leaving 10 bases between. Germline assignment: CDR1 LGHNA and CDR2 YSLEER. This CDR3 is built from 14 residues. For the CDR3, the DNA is TGCGCCAGCAGCCAAGAAACGGGAGATAATGAGCAGTTCTTC. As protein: CASSQETGDNEQFF.

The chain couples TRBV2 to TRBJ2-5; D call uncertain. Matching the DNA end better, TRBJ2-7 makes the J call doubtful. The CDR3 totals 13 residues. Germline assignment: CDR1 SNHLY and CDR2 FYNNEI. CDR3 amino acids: CASTLAGWYEQYF. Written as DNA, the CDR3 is TGTGCCAGCACGTTAGCCGGGTGGTACGAGCAGTACTTC.

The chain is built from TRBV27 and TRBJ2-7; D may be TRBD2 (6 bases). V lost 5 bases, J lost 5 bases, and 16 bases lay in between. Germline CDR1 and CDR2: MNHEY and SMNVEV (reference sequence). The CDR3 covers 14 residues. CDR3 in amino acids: CASSIRADYHEQYF. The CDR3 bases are TGTGCCAGCAGTATACGCGCGGACTACCACGAGCAGTACTTC.

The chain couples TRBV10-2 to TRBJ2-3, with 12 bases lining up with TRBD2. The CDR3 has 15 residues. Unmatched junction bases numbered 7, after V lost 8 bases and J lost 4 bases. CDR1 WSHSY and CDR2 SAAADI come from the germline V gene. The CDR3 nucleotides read TGCGCCAGCGGTCGACTAGCGGGAGTGGCAGATACGCAGTATTTT. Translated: CASGRLAGVADTQYF.

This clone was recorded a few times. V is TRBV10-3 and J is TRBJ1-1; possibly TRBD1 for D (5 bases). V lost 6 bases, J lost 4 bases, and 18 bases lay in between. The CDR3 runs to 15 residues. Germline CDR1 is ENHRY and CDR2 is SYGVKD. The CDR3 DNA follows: TGTGCCATCAGAGCCGGGGGGGGGTTTGGCACTGAAGCTTTCTTT. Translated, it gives CAIRAGGGFGTEAFF.

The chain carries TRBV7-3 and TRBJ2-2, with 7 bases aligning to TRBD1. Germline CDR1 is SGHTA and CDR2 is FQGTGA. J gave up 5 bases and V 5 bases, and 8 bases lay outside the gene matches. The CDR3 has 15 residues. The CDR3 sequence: CASSVGGQTTGELFF. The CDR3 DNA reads TGTGCCAGCAGCGTAGGGGGACAGACGACCGGGGAGCTGTTTTTT.

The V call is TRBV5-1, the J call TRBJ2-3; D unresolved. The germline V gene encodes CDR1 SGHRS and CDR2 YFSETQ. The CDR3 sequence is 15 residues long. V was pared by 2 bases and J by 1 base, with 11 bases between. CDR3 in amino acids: CASSFTSPGTDTQYF. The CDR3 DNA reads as TGCGCCAGCAGCTTCACCTCTCCGGGCACAGATACGCAGTATTTT.

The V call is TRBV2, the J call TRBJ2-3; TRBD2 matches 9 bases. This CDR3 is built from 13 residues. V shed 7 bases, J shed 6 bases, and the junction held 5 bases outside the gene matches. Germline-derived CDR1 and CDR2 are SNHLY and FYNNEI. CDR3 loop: CASKSSGKDTQYF. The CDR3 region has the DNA TGTGCCAGCAAGTCTAGCGGGAAGGATACGCAGTATTTT. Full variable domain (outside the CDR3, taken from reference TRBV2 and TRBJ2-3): EPEVTQTPSHQVTQMGQEVILRCVPISNHLYFYWYRQILGQKVEFLVSFYNNEISEKSEIFDDQFSVERPDGSNFTLKIRSTKLEDSAMYFCASKSSGKDTQYFGPGTRLTVL.

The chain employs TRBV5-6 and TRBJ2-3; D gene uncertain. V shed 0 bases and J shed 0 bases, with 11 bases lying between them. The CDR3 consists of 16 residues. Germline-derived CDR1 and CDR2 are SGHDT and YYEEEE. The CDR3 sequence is CASSLGSGSSTDTQYF. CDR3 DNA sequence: TGTGCCAGCAGCTTGGGTTCCGGTTCTAGCACAGATACGCAGTATTTT.

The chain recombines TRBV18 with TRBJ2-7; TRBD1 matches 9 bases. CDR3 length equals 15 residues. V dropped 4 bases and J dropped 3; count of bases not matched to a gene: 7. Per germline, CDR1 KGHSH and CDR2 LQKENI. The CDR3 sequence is CASSQSGTGIYEQYF. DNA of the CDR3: TGTGCCAGCTCACAATCCGGGACAGGGATCTACGAGCAGTACTTC.

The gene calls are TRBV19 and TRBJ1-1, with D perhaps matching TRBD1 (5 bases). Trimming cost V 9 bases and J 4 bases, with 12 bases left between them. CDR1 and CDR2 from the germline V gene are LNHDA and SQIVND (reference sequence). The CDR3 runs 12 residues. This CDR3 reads CARCREGTEAFF. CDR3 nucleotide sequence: TGTGCCAGATGCAGGGAGGGCACTGAAGCTTTCTTT.